Listed here are 15 T cell receptor beta chains from one sample, sequenced in a study of monozygotic twins with inflammatory bowel disease. TCRdb reprocessed the 5' RACE reads, keeping one entry per CDR3 protein, no DNA. The sample totals under 350,000 distinct CDR3 sequences. Input material: blood. The receptors shown here come from a human donor with ulcerative colitis or Crohn's disease, or a healthy co-twin of an affected twin (not recorded which).

This chain joins TRBV5-1 and TRBJ1-1; checking the TCRdb D call of TRBD1 is not possible without DNA. This CDR3 contains 13 residues. Germline-derived CDR1 and CDR2 are SGHRS and YFSETQ. The CDR3 is CASSPPANTEAFF. Using reference TRBV5-1 and TRBJ1-1 for the parts outside the CDR3, the full variable domain is KAGVTQTPRYLIKTRGQQVTLSCSPISGHRSVSWYQQTPGQGLQFLFEYFSETQRNKGNFPGRFSGRQFSNSRSEMNVSTLELGDSALYLCASSPPANTEAFFGQGTRLTVV.

The chain employs TRBV20-1 and TRBJ2-5. Looked up from germline, CDR1 is DFQATT and CDR2 is SNEGSKA (reference sequence). This CDR3 spans 11 amino acids. The CDR3 loop reads CSARRRETQYF.

The chain combines TRBV28 with TRBJ2-7; no DNA is available, so the TRBD2 call from TCRdb remains unchecked. There are 16 residues in the CDR3. Germline lookup yields CDR1 MDHEN and CDR2 SYDVKM. This CDR3 is CASSLATGRQSYEQYF. The whole variable domain, remainder taken from reference TRBV28 and TRBJ2-7, is DVKVTQSSRYLVKRTGEKVFLECVQDMDHENMFWYRQDPGLGLRLIYFSYDVKMKEKGDIPEGYSVSREKKERFSLILESASTNQTSMYLCASSLATGRQSYEQYFGPGTRLTVT.

The rearrangement links TRBV9 to TRBJ2-5; TCRdb names TRBD2, which stays unverified in the absence of DNA. CDR3 length equals 12 residues. Germline CDR1 reads SGDLS; CDR2 reads YYNGEE. The CDR3 loop is CASSGASGTQYF.

The chain uses TRBV20-1 and TRBJ1-1; the D call from TCRdb, TRBD1, cannot be confirmed without DNA. The germline V gene has CDR1 DFQATT and CDR2 SNEGSKA (reference sequence). The CDR3 runs 17 residues. The CDR3 sequence: CSASSRDRAWANTEAFF.

The rearrangement joins TRBV20-1 to TRBJ1-2; TCRdb's assignment of TRBD1 cannot be checked, as there is no DNA. This CDR3 comprises 13 residues. Germline CDR1 and CDR2: DFQATT and SNEGSKA (reference sequence). Here the CDR3 reads CSAPDRVNYGYTF.

Measured by frequency, this clonotype is medium-sized. The chain links TRBV21-1 to TRBJ2-3. TRBV21-1 is recorded as a pseudogene. The CDR3 totals 12 residues. The chain's CDR3 is CASSNPTDTQYF.

V is TRBV12-3 or TRBV12-4 and J is TRBJ2-6; absent DNA, TCRdb's TRBD1 call cannot be checked. The CDR3 has 15 residues. The CDR3 protein is CASSSGTGWANVLTF.

CDR3 region: CASSLPGIPSRWDTGELFF. V usage is TRBV4-3 and J usage is TRBJ2-2; the D gene TCRdb calls, TRBD1, cannot be checked with no DNA. CDR3 size: 19 residues. Germline-derived CDR1 and CDR2 are LGHNA and YSLEER.

The chain links TRBV24-1 to TRBJ2-1; TCRdb gives TRBD1 as the D gene, but with no DNA this cannot be confirmed. This CDR3 is 12 amino acids long. The germline V gene has CDR1 KGHDR and CDR2 SFDVKD. The CDR3 reads CATGRSGTEQFF.

The chain employs TRBV5-1 and TRBJ2-3; the TCRdb D gene call, TRBD2, has no DNA to confirm it. Germline V gene data show CDR1 as SGHRS and CDR2 as YFSETQ. The CDR3 runs to 13 residues. The CDR3 loop is CASSRLVPDTQYF.

The CDR3: CASSLVPATGELFF. This sequence joins TRBV11-2 and TRBJ2-2. Germline CDR1 SGHAT, CDR2 FQNNGV. CDR3 length: 14 residues.

V gene TRBV27 combines with J gene TRBJ1-1; TCRdb returns TRBD1, unconfirmable since there is no DNA. The CDR3 spans 13 residues. Germline V gives CDR1 MNHEY, CDR2 SMNVEV (reference sequence). CDR3 protein: CASSFRGRTEAFF.

The chain carries TRBV29-1 and TRBJ2-1; TCRdb returns TRBD2, unconfirmable since there is no DNA. The CDR3 consists of 20 residues. CDR1 is SQVTM, CDR2 ANQGSEA, per germline. CDR3 sequence: CSVEDRGSSGRAFSYNEQFF.

This chain links TRBV12-3 or TRBV12-4 with TRBJ1-3. The CDR3 contains 17 residues. CDR3 in amino acids: CASSPPSVGTSGNTIYF.